This TCR beta chain was captured in a study of identical twins. This clonotype was picked up many times. One entry per CDR3 protein results from TCRdb running MiXCR on the 5' RACE reads. The sample records some 500,000 distinct CDR3 sequences, roughly an eighth being singletons. Looked up from germline, CDR1 is SGHDT and CDR2 is YYEEEE. Deletions cut 0 bases from V and 7 bases from J, with 17 bases between. This CDR3 is 16 amino acids long. This sample was also put to use in a study of yellow fever vaccine responses in identical twins.

The gene calls are TRBV5-6 and TRBJ1-5; maybe TRBD1 (5 bases). The sequence derives from a woman aged 18-29 years in good health. Sequenced material: CD4+ T cells sorted from blood. CDR3 sequence: CASSLDRAQGRQPQHF. CDR3 bases: TGTGCCAGCAGCTTGGACCGAGCGCAGGGACGACAGCCCCAGCATTTT.